Listed below are T cell receptor beta chains from one sample, sequenced in a study of blood T cell repertoires in COVID-19. Data came from immunoSEQ multiplex PCR; TCRdb stores just in-frame clones and leaves some out. The repertoire holds roughly 60,000 clones, with about 88% as singletons. The sample comprised peripheral blood. The receptors shown here come from a human donor with active COVID-19. The donor label of this sample is uncertain. The CDR3 runs from the conserved cysteine through the conserved F or W. D genes are given only for firm matches. Clone size appears in some rows only: once, few, many, or a class for an expanded clone.

V: TRBV5-1
D: TRBD2
size: -
J: TRBJ2-7
CDR3: CASRGWLAGGAKQYF
DNA: TGCGCCAGCAGAGGGTGGCTAGCGGGCGGAGCAAAGCAGTACTTC

V: TRBV27
D: -
size: -
J: TRBJ2-5
CDR3: CASSLTTAKETQYF
DNA: TGTGCCAGCAGTTTAACGACAGCCAAAGAGACCCAGTACTTC

V: TRBV7-9
D: -
size: -
J: TRBJ1-4
CDR3: CASSLSGAEKLFF
DNA: TGTGCCAGCAGCTTATCAGGGGCTGAAAAACTGTTTTTT

V: TRBV4-3
D: -
size: -
J: TRBJ1-3
CDR3: CASSQGRISGNTIYF
DNA: TGCGCCAGCAGCCAAGGCAGAATCTCTGGAAACACCATATATTTT

V: TRBV5-1
D: -
size: -
J: TRBJ2-5
CDR3: CASSLGPGGGGETQYF
DNA: TGCGCCAGCAGCTTGGGGCCCGGGGGTGGAGGGGAGACCCAGTACTTC

V: TRBV14
D: -
size: -
J: TRBJ2-2
CDR3: CASSQRRPQVSVGELFF
DNA: TGTGCCAGCAGCCAAAGACGGCCTCAGGTTTCGGTCGGGGAGCTGTTTTTT

V: TRBV28
D: TRBD2
size: -
J: TRBJ2-7
CDR3: CASRGSGSLYEQYF
DNA: TGTGCCAGCCGGGGGAGCGGGAGTCTCTACGAGCAGTACTTC

V: TRBV10-3
D: -
size: medium-sized
J: TRBJ1-1
CDR3: CAISEVGLWNTEAFF
DNA: TGTGCCATCAGTGAGGTGGGACTTTGGAACACTGAAGCTTTCTTT

V: TRBV5-4
D: -
size: -
J: TRBJ2-5
CDR3: CASSPTNYPQETQYF
DNA: TGTGCCAGCAGCCCGACCAACTATCCCCAAGAGACCCAGTACTTC

V: TRBV11-3
D: TRBD1
size: -
J: TRBJ1-6
CDR3: CASSLTGYGSPLHF
DNA: TGTGCCAGCAGCTTGACAGGGTATGGGTCACCCCTCCACTTT

V: TRBV7-6
D: -
size: -
J: TRBJ2-2
CDR3: CASSTSSAGELFF
DNA: TGTGCCAGCAGCACCTCCTCGGCCGGGGAGCTGTTTTTT

V: TRBV7-8
D: -
size: -
J: TRBJ2-1
CDR3: CASSLVAVIYNEQFF
DNA: TGTGCCAGCAGCTTAGTAGCGGTTATCTACAATGAGCAGTTCTTC

V: TRBV24-1
D: -
size: -
J: TRBJ2-1
CDR3: CATSENTGMNEQFF
DNA: TGTGCCACCAGTGAAAATACAGGGATGAATGAGCAGTTCTTC

V: TRBV18
D: TRBD2
size: -
J: TRBJ2-1
CDR3: CASSPSPGLWGEQFF
DNA: TGTGCCAGCTCACCGAGCCCGGGACTATGGGGTGAGCAGTTCTTC

V: TRBV19
D: TRBD1
size: -
J: TRBJ1-1
CDR3: CASSIGWTGGAGTEAFF
DNA: TGTGCCAGTAGTATAGGTTGGACAGGGGGCGCTGGCACTGAAGCTTTCTTT

V: TRBV6-5
D: TRBD2
size: -
J: TRBJ2-4
CDR3: CASRGLANKNIQYF
DNA: TGTGCCAGCAGGGGACTAGCGAACAAAAACATTCAGTACTTC

V: TRBV28
D: -
size: -
J: TRBJ2-2
CDR3: CASEGSNTGELFF
DNA: TGTGCCAGCGAGGGCTCGAACACCGGGGAGCTGTTTTTT

V: TRBV6-5
D: -
size: -
J: TRBJ1-2
CDR3: CASSSYDTYSYGYTF
DNA: TGTGCCAGCAGTTCCTATGACACCTACTCCTATGGCTACACCTTC

V: TRBV6-2/TRBV6-3
D: TRBD2
size: -
J: TRBJ2-5
CDR3: CASSLAEQETQYF
DNA: TGTGCCAGCAGTCTAGCGGAACAAGAGACCCAGTACTTC

V: TRBV20-1
D: TRBD2
size: -
J: TRBJ2-1
CDR3: CSASRGHSGGAENEQFF
DNA: TGCAGTGCTAGTAGGGGCCACAGCGGGGGGGCCGAGAATGAGCAGTTCTTC

V: TRBV28
D: -
size: -
J: TRBJ1-2
CDR3: CASSQPQGMGHGYTF
DNA: TGTGCCAGCAGCCAACCACAGGGAATGGGCCATGGCTACACCTTC

V: TRBV3-1/TRBV3-2
D: TRBD1
size: -
J: TRBJ1-2
CDR3: CASSRDSNYGYTF
DNA: TGTGCCAGCAGTCGGGACAGTAACTATGGCTACACCTTC